The clone carrying this T cell receptor (beta chain) has more than one count but fewer than ten. The data were taken from a study of control samples from healthy donors and cancer patients. Clones were read by immunoSEQ multiplex PCR, and TCRdb kept only the in-frame ones, dropping some. This table holds around 68,000 clones, approximately 86% found once. CDR3 length: 15 amino acids. The germline V gene encodes CDR1 MNHEY and CDR2 SVGAGI. Trimming took off 6 bases at V and 3 bases at J, with 17 bases between the two ends. The sequenced sample was blood. This chain connects TRBV6-5 to TRBJ1-1; TRBD1 is a possible D gene (6 bases). This clonotype was sampled from a man aged 60-69 years in good health. The CDR3 loop reads CASRRSAGAYTEAFF. In nucleotides, the CDR3 is TGTGCCAGCAGGCGCAGCGCGGGGGCGTACACTGAAGCTTTCTTT.